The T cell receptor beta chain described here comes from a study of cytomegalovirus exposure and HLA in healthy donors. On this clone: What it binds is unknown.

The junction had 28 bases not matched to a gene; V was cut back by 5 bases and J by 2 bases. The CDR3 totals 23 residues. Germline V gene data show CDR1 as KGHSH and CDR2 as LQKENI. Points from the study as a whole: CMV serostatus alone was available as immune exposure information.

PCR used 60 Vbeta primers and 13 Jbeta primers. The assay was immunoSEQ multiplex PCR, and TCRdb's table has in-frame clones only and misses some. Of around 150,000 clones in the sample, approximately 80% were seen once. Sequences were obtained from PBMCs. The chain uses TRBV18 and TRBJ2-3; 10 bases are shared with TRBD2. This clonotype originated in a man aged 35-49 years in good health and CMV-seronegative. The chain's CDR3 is CASSSMTGTDIFSGRINTDTQYF. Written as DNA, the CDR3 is TGTGCCAGCTCATCGATGACCGGGACAGATATCTTTAGCGGGAGGATCAACACAGATACGCAGTATTTT.